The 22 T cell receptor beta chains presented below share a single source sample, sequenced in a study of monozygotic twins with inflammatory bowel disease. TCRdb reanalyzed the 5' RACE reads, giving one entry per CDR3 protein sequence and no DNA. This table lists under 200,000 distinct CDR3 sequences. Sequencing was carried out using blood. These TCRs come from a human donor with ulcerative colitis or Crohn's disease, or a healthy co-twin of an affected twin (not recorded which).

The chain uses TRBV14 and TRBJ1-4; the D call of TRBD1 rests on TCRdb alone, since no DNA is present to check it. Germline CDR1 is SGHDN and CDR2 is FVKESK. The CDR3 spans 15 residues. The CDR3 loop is CASSLPGQGDEKLFF.

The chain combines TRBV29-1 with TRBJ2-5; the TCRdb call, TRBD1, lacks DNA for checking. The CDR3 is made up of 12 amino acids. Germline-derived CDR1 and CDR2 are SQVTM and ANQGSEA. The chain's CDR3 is CSVDEGGETQYF.

This CDR3 is CSARSGWAYEQYF. The chain employs TRBV20-1 and TRBJ2-7; the TRBD2 assignment by TCRdb is unverifiable without DNA. The CDR3 spans 13 residues. CDR1 is DFQATT, CDR2 SNEGSKA, per germline (reference sequence).

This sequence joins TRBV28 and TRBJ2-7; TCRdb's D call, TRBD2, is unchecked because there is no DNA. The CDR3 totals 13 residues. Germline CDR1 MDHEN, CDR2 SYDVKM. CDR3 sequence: CAILGRVPYEQYF.

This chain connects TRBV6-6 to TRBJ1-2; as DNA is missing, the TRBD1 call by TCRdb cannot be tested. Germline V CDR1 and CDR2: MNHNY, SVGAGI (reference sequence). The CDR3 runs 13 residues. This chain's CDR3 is CASSYSQGSGYTF.

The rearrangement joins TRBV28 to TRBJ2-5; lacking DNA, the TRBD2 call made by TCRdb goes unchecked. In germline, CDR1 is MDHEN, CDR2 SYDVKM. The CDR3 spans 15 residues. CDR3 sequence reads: CASSSGTSLGETQYF.

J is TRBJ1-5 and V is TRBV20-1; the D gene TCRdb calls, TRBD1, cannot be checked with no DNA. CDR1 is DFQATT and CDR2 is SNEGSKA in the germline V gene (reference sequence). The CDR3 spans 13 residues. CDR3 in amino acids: CSAWTVRHQPQHF.

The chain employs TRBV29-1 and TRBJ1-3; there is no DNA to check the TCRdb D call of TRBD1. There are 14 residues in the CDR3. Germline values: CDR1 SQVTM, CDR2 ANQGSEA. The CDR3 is CSVLRTGGGNTIYF.

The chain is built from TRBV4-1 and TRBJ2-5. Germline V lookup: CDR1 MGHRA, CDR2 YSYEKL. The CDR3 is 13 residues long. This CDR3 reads CASSQDYGETQYF.

The CDR3 loop is CASSFPQRTVGFF. The chain is built from TRBV7-2 and TRBJ2-1; the D gene TCRdb calls, TRBD1, cannot be checked with no DNA. CDR1 is SGHTA, CDR2 FQGNSA, per germline. CDR3 length: 13 amino acids.

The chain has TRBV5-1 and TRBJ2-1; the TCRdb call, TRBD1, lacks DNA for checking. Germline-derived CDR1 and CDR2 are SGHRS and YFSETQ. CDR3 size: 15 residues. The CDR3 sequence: CASSLEGQGAKEQFF.

This CDR3 is CASSPGQYSNEQFF. This rearrangement joins TRBV3-1 to TRBJ2-1; there is no DNA to check the TCRdb D call of TRBD1. CDR1 is LGHDT, CDR2 YNNKEL, per germline (reference sequence). The CDR3 extends over 14 amino acids.

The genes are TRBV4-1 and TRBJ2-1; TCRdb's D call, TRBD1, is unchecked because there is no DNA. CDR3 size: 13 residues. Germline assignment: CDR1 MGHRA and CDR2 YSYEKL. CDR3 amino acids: CASSRLRDHEQFF.

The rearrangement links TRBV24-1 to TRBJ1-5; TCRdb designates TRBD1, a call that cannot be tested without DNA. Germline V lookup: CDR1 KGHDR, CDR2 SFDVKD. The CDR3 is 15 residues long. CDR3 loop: CATSETGTANQPQHF.

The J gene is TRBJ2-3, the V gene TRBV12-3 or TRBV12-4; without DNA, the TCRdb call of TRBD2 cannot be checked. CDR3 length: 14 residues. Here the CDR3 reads CASASGTHTDTQYF.

The CDR3 protein is CASRSPGEHYGYTF. The chain uses TRBV6-1 and TRBJ1-2; no DNA is available, so the TRBD1 call from TCRdb remains unchecked. The CDR3 is made up of 14 amino acids. Germline CDR1 and CDR2: MNHNS and SASEGT.

The CDR3 sequence is CATSGGRGNTGELFF. The chain employs TRBV24-1 and TRBJ2-2; the D call from TCRdb, TRBD1, cannot be confirmed without DNA. This CDR3 is built from 15 residues. Germline V CDR1 and CDR2: KGHDR, SFDVKD.

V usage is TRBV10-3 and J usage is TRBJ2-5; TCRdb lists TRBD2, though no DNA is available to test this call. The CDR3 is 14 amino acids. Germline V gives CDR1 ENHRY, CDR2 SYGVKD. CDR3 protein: CAISSGLDQETQYF.

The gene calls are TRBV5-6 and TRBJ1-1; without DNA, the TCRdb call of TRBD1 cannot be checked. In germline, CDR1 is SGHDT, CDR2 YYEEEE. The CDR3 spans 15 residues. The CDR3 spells CASSLADSFNAEAFF.

The CDR3 protein is CASSPGLAGASDTQYF. This rearrangement joins TRBV7-2 to TRBJ2-3; the TRBD2 assignment by TCRdb is unverifiable without DNA. Germline CDR1 and CDR2: SGHTA and FQGNSA. The CDR3 has 16 amino acids.

The CDR3 sequence is CSVERGWNTEAFF. This chain connects TRBV29-1 to TRBJ1-1; absent DNA, TCRdb's TRBD1 call cannot be checked. There are 13 residues in the CDR3. The germline gives CDR1 SQVTM, CDR2 ANQGSEA.

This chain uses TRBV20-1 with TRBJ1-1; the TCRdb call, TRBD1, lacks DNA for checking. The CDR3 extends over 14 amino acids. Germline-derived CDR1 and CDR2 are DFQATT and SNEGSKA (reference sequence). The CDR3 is CSARDGTANTEAFF.